This T cell receptor (beta chain) was retrieved from a study of shared clonotypes between healthy human individuals. CD45RO-negative, CCR7-positively selected cells formed the naive CD8 fraction, excluding terminally differentiated effector memory CD45RA+ cells. The CDR3 runs 17 residues. Germline V gives CDR1 SEHNR, CDR2 FQNEAQ (reference sequence). Between the trimmed V and J ends, which lost 1 base and 0 bases, there was a span of 10 bases. Assay: immunoSEQ multiplex PCR; the TCRdb copy retains only in-frame clones and omits some. Of about 1,800,000 clones listed, 85% to 95% are singletons. Source material: naive CD8+ T cells sorted from blood. This TCR derives from a man between 18 and 29 years old in good health. The chain recombines TRBV7-9 with TRBJ2-6, with unresolved D. The CDR3 spells CASSLEIGYSGANVLTF. The CDR3 nucleotides are TGTGCCAGCAGCTTAGAGATCGGTTACTCTGGGGCCAACGTCCTGACTTTC.